A selection of T cell receptor beta chains follows, all from one sample in a study of blood T cell repertoires in COVID-19. The assay was immunoSEQ multiplex PCR, and TCRdb's table has in-frame clones only and misses some. The table lists about 200,000 clones, around 90% of them singletons. The sequencing sample was made of peripheral blood. All receptors come from a man aged 50 or older with acute or convalescent COVID-19. Both conserved end residues are part of each CDR3. The order of the fields is D gene, CDR3 length, J gene, V gene, clone size, CDR3 protein, CDR3 DNA. A D gene is named only where the DNA matches it firmly. Size is stated for part of the rows, as once, few or many counts, or as a class when the clone is expanded.

D: TRBD1
length: 20
J: TRBJ1-3
V: TRBV24-1
size: NA
CDR3: CATSDSPGTGGAMFGNTIYF
DNA: TGTGCCACCAGTGATTCCCCCGGGACAGGGGGCGCCATGTTTGGAAACACCATATATTTT

D: NA
length: 14
J: TRBJ1-1
V: TRBV4-2
size: NA
CDR3: CASSQEPGASEAFF
DNA: TGTGCCAGCAGCCAAGAACCAGGGGCCTCTGAAGCTTTCTTT

D: NA
length: 14
J: TRBJ1-5
V: TRBV5-1
size: NA
CDR3: CASSVDGGNQPQHF
DNA: TGCGCCAGCAGCGTGGACGGTGGCAATCAGCCCCAGCATTTT

D: TRBD2
length: 15
J: TRBJ2-4
V: TRBV19
size: NA
CDR3: CASSIGAPGGYIQYF
DNA: TGTGCCAGTAGTATCGGGGCCCCGGGGGGGTACATTCAGTACTTC

D: TRBD1
length: 15
J: TRBJ1-2
V: TRBV5-4
size: NA
CDR3: CASSYRDRVFYGYTF
DNA: TGTGCCAGCAGCTACCGGGACAGGGTTTTCTATGGCTACACCTTC

D: TRBD2
length: 15
J: TRBJ2-3
V: TRBV11-2
size: NA
CDR3: CASTLAGGWTDTQYF
DNA: TGTGCCAGCACCTTAGCGGGAGGATGGACAGATACGCAGTATTTT

D: NA
length: 14
J: TRBJ1-4
V: TRBV29-1
size: NA
CDR3: CSVEAPATNEKLFF
DNA: TGCAGCGTTGAAGCCCCTGCAACTAATGAAAAACTGTTTTTT

D: NA
length: 15
J: TRBJ1-1
V: TRBV19
size: NA
CDR3: CASSIGQRMNTEAFF
DNA: TGTGCCAGTAGTATCGGACAGAGAATGAACACTGAAGCTTTCTTT

D: NA
length: 14
J: TRBJ1-6
V: TRBV6-6
size: NA
CDR3: CASSYETRGSPLHF
DNA: TGTGCCAGCAGTTATGAAACCCGCGGTTCACCCCTCCACTTT

D: NA
length: 13
J: TRBJ2-3
V: TRBV3-1/TRBV3-2
size: NA
CDR3: CASSQDAANTQYF
DNA: TGTGCCAGCAGCCAAGATGCGGCCAATACGCAGTATTTT

D: TRBD2
length: 16
J: TRBJ2-1
V: TRBV4-2
size: NA
CDR3: CASSPVAAGHYNEQFF
DNA: TGTGCCAGCAGCCCCGTGGCAGCGGGGCACTACAATGAGCAGTTCTTC

D: TRBD2
length: 16
J: TRBJ2-3
V: TRBV5-1
size: NA
CDR3: CASSPGLLAGSDTQYF
DNA: TGCGCCAGCAGCCCGGGACTACTGGCGGGTTCAGATACGCAGTATTTT

D: TRBD1
length: 16
J: TRBJ1-1
V: TRBV27
size: NA
CDR3: CASSLLWDRVGTEAFF
DNA: TGTGCCAGCAGTTTATTATGGGACAGGGTAGGGACTGAAGCTTTCTTT

D: NA
length: 13
J: TRBJ2-1
V: TRBV7-2
size: once
CDR3: CASSFAEFGEQFF
DNA: TGTGCCAGCAGCTTTGCGGAGTTCGGTGAGCAGTTCTTC

D: TRBD1
length: 16
J: TRBJ2-7
V: TRBV19
size: NA
CDR3: CASSQWGTGDTYEQYF
DNA: TGTGCCAGTAGCCAATGGGGGACAGGTGATACCTACGAGCAGTACTTC

D: TRBD1
length: 16
J: TRBJ2-5
V: TRBV5-1
size: NA
CDR3: CASSLVGRGRGETQYF
DNA: TGCGCCAGCAGCTTGGTTGGCAGGGGGCGAGGAGAGACCCAGTACTTC

D: TRBD2
length: 16
J: TRBJ2-5
V: TRBV27
size: NA
CDR3: CASSPRTSEYQETQYF
DNA: TGTGCCAGCAGTCCTCGGACTAGCGAGTACCAAGAGACCCAGTACTTC

D: NA
length: 15
J: TRBJ1-5
V: TRBV5-8
size: NA
CDR3: CASSSRHEGNQPQHF
DNA: TGTGCCAGCAGCAGCAGACATGAAGGCAATCAGCCCCAGCATTTT

D: NA
length: 14
J: TRBJ2-2
V: TRBV28
size: NA
CDR3: CASTKGGASGELFF
DNA: TGTGCCAGCACGAAAGGGGGAGCCAGCGGGGAGCTGTTTTTT

D: NA
length: 16
J: TRBJ2-3
V: TRBV9
size: NA
CDR3: CASSVLPHTSTDTQYF
DNA: TGTGCCAGCAGCGTATTACCCCACACGTCTACAGATACGCAGTATTTT

D: TRBD1
length: 17
J: TRBJ2-2
V: TRBV3-1/TRBV3-2
size: NA
CDR3: CASSQVRRTGDTGELFF
DNA: TGTGCCAGCAGCCAAGTTCGAAGGACAGGGGACACCGGGGAGCTGTTTTTT

D: NA
length: 13
J: TRBJ1-4
V: TRBV30
size: NA
CDR3: CAWSPPENEKLFF
DNA: TGTGCCTGGAGTCCCCCGGAGAATGAAAAACTGTTTTTT

D: NA
length: 14
J: TRBJ2-6
V: TRBV10-3
size: NA
CDR3: CATSGETGANVLTF
DNA: TGTGCCACCTCGGGGGAAACTGGGGCCAACGTCCTGACTTTC

D: TRBD2
length: 12
J: TRBJ2-1
V: TRBV29-1
size: NA
CDR3: CSADPPSGEQFF
DNA: TGCAGCGCTGATCCCCCTAGCGGTGAGCAGTTCTTC

D: TRBD1
length: 16
J: TRBJ2-7
V: TRBV10-3
size: NA
CDR3: CAISESFGTGTYEQYF
DNA: TGTGCCATCAGTGAGTCTTTCGGGACAGGAACCTACGAGCAGTACTTC

D: TRBD1
length: 13
J: TRBJ1-1
V: TRBV7-9
size: NA
CDR3: CATGTGGNTEAFF
DNA: TGTGCCACCGGGACAGGGGGGAACACTGAAGCTTTCTTT

D: NA
length: 15
J: TRBJ1-4
V: TRBV5-4
size: NA
CDR3: CASSPHGGRNEKLFF
DNA: TGTGCCAGCAGCCCCCACGGGGGGCGAAATGAAAAACTGTTTTTT

D: NA
length: 15
J: TRBJ2-7
V: TRBV11-2
size: NA
CDR3: CASRLWGGATYEQYF
DNA: TGTGCCAGCCGTTTATGGGGGGGGGCCACCTACGAGCAGTACTTC

D: NA
length: 13
J: TRBJ1-2
V: TRBV18
size: NA
CDR3: CASSPGPNYGYTF
DNA: TGTGCCAGCTCACCGGGGCCTAACTATGGCTACACCTTC

D: NA
length: 19
J: TRBJ2-1
V: TRBV21-1
size: NA
CDR3: CASSKPAPWAGGIGNEQFF
DNA: NA

D: NA
length: 14
J: TRBJ2-3
V: TRBV2
size: NA
CDR3: CASMGTSRSDTQYF
DNA: TGTGCCAGCATGGGCACTAGTAGGTCAGATACGCAGTATTTT

D: TRBD1
length: 16
J: TRBJ1-2
V: TRBV19
size: NA
CDR3: CASSIDPGTGGSGYTF
DNA: TGTGCCAGTAGTATAGACCCCGGGACAGGGGGCTCTGGCTACACCTTC

D: TRBD1
length: 14
J: TRBJ1-5
V: TRBV11-2
size: NA
CDR3: CASSRDRVDQPQHF
DNA: TGTGCCAGCAGCCGCGACAGGGTGGATCAGCCCCAGCATTTT

D: TRBD1
length: 17
J: TRBJ1-5
V: TRBV15
size: NA
CDR3: CATSRGTGGYGNQPQHF
DNA: TGTGCCACCAGCAGAGGTACAGGGGGTTATGGCAATCAGCCCCAGCATTTT

D: TRBD1
length: 15
J: TRBJ1-4
V: TRBV4-2
size: NA
CDR3: CASSQGGQTNEKLFF
DNA: TGTGCCAGCAGCCAAGGGGGACAGACTAATGAAAAACTGTTTTTT

D: TRBD1
length: 15
J: TRBJ2-7
V: TRBV28
size: NA
CDR3: CASSFSRDRAYEQYF
DNA: TGTGCCAGCAGTTTCTCCCGGGACAGGGCATACGAGCAGTACTTC

D: NA
length: 14
J: TRBJ1-2
V: TRBV27
size: NA
CDR3: CASSLRGSHYGYTF
DNA: TGTGCCAGCAGTTTACGTGGGAGTCACTATGGCTACACCTTC

D: NA
length: 15
J: TRBJ1-2
V: TRBV7-9
size: NA
CDR3: CASSSGDGGNYGYTF
DNA: TGTGCCAGCAGCTCGGGCGACGGAGGGAACTATGGCTACACCTTC

D: NA
length: 21
J: TRBJ2-1
V: TRBV4-2
size: NA
CDR3: CASSQVDGGVKFLSSYNEQFF
DNA: TGTGCCAGCAGCCAAGTGGACGGAGGGGTCAAATTTCTAAGCTCCTACAATGAGCAGTTCTTC

D: TRBD1
length: 17
J: TRBJ2-4
V: TRBV27
size: NA
CDR3: CASSFSGTGTVSNIQYF
DNA: TGTGCCAGCAGTTTCTCCGGAACCGGGACAGTGTCAAACATTCAGTACTTC

D: TRBD1
length: 16
J: TRBJ2-1
V: TRBV3-1/TRBV3-2
size: NA
CDR3: CASSQEGQGGWNEQFF
DNA: TGTGCCAGCAGCCAAGAGGGACAGGGGGGGTGGAATGAGCAGTTCTTC

D: NA
length: 14
J: TRBJ2-1
V: TRBV2
size: NA
CDR3: CASSEGVSYNEQFF
DNA: TGTGCCAGCAGTGAGGGAGTGTCCTACAATGAGCAGTTCTTC

D: TRBD1
length: 14
J: TRBJ2-7
V: TRBV27
size: NA
CDR3: CASSRQGFFYEQYF
DNA: TGTGCCAGCAGTAGACAGGGTTTCTTCTACGAGCAGTACTTC